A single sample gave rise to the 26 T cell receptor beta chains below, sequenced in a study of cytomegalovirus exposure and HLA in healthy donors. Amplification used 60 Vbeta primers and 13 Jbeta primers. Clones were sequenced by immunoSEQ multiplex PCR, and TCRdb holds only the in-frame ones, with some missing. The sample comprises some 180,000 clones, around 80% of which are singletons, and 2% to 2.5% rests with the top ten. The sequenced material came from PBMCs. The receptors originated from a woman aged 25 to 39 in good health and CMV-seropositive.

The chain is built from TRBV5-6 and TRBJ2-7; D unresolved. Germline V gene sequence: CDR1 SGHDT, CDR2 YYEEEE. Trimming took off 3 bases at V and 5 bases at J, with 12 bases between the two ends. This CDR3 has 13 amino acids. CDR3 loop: CASSWQPSHEQYF. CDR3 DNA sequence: TGTGCCAGCAGCTGGCAACCTTCCCACGAGCAGTACTTC.

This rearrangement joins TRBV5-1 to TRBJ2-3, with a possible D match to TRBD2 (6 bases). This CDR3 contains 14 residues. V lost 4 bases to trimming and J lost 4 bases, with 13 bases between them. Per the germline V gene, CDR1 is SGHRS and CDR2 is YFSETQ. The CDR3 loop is CASSPGAGPDTQYF. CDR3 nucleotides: TGCGCCAGCAGCCCCGGAGCGGGTCCAGATACGCAGTATTTT.

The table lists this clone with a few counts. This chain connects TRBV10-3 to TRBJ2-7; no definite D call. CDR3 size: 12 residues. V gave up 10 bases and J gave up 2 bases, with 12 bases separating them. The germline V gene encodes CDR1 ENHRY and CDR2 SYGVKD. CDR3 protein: CASREPPYEQYF. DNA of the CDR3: TGTGCCAGCCGCGAACCCCCCTACGAGCAGTACTTC.

The CDR3 is CASSLEGLANYGYTF. The CDR3 region has the DNA TGTGCCAGCAGCTTAGAGGGTTTGGCAAACTATGGCTACACCTTC. The chain carries TRBV7-3 and TRBJ1-2; D gene ambiguous. This CDR3 is built from 15 residues. The germline V gene encodes CDR1 SGHTA and CDR2 FQGTGA. Between the trimmed V and J ends, which lost 2 bases and 2 bases, there was a span of 12 bases.

CDR3 nucleotide sequence: TGTGCCAGCGGGACTAGTGGGAACATTCAGTACTTC. This gives the protein CASGTSGNIQYF. The chain uses TRBV6-6 and TRBJ2-4, with 8 bases lining up with TRBD2. CDR3 length: 12 residues. With 8 bases clipped from V and 7 bases from J, the junction kept 4 bases outside the gene matches. CDR1 and CDR2 (germline): MNHNY, SVGAGI (reference sequence).

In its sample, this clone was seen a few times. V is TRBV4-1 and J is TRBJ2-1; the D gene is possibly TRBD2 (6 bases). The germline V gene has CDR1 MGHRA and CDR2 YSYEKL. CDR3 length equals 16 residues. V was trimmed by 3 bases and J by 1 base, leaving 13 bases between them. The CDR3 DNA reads TGCGCCAGCAGCCAGCCGGGAGCCCGGTCCTACAATGAGCAGTTCTTC. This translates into CASSQPGARSYNEQFF.

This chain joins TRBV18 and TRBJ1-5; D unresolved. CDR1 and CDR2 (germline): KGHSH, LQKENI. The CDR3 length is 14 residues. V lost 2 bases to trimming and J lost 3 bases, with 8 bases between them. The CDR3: CASSPKRDNQPQHF. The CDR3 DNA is TGTGCCAGCTCACCAAAACGGGACAATCAGCCCCAGCATTTT.

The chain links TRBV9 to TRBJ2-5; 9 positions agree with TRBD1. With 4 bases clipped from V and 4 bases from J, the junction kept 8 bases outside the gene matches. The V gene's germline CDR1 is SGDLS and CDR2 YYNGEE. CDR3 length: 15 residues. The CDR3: CASSSRTGVRETQYF. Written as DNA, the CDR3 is TGTGCCAGCAGCTCGCGGACAGGGGTTCGAGAGACCCAGTACTTC.

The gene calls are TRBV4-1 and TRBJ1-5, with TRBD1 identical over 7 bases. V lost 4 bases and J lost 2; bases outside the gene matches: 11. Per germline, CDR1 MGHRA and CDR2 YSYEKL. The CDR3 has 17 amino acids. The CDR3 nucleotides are TGCGCCAGCAGCCCCCCTTCTCACGGACAGGGCAATCAGCCCCAGCATTTT. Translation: CASSPPSHGQGNQPQHF.

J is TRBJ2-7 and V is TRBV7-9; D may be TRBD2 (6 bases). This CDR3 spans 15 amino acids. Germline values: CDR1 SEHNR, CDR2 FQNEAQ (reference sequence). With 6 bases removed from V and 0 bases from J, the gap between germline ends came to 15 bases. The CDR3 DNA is TGTGCCAGCAGATCATGGAGGGGCGCCTCCTACGAGCAGTACTTC. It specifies CASRSWRGASYEQYF. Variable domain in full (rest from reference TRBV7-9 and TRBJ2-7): DTGVSQNPRHKITKRGQNVTFRCDPISEHNRLYWYRQTLGQGPEFLTYFQNEAQLEKSRLLSDRFSAERPKGSFSTLEIQRTEQGDSAMYLCASRSWRGASYEQYFGPGTRLTVT.

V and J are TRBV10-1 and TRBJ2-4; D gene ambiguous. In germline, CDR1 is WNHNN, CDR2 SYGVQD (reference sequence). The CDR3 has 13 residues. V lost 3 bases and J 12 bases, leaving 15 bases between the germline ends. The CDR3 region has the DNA TGCGCCAGCAGTGAATCTAGTGGGTTAAGTCAGTACTTC. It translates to CASSESSGLSQYF.

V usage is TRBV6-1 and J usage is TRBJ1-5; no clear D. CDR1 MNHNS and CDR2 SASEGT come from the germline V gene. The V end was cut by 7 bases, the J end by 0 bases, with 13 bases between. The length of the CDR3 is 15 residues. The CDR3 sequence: CASTESGYSNQPQHF. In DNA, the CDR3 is TGTGCCAGCACCGAGTCCGGGTATAGCAATCAGCCCCAGCATTTT.

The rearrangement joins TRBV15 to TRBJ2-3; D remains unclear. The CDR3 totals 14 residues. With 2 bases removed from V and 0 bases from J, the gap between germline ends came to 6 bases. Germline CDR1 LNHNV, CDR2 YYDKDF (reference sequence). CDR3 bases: TGTGCCACCAGCAGAACGACTAGCACAGATACGCAGTATTTT. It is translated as CATSRTTSTDTQYF. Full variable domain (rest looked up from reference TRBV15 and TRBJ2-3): DAMVIQNPRYQVTQFGKPVTLSCSQTLNHNVMYWYQQKSSQAPKLLFHYYDKDFNNEADTPDNFQSRRPNTSFCFLDIRSPGLGDTAMYLCATSRTTSTDTQYFGPGTRLTVL.

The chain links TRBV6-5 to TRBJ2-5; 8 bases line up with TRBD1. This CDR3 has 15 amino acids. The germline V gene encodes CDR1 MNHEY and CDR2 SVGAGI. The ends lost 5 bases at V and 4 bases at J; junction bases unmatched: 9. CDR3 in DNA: TGTGCCAGCAGTCCTGGGACAGGCCGAGGAGAGACCCAGTACTTC. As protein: CASSPGTGRGETQYF.

The CDR3 nucleotides are TGTGCCAGCAGCTCAGGACAGGGAGCGAGGGAAAAACTGTTTTTT. This translates into CASSSGQGAREKLFF. The chain employs TRBV27 and TRBJ1-4; 8 nucleotides line up with TRBD1. V lost 6 bases to trimming and J lost 8 bases; unmatched junction nucleotides: 11. The CDR3 loop spans 15 amino acids. Germline values: CDR1 MNHEY, CDR2 SMNVEV (reference sequence).

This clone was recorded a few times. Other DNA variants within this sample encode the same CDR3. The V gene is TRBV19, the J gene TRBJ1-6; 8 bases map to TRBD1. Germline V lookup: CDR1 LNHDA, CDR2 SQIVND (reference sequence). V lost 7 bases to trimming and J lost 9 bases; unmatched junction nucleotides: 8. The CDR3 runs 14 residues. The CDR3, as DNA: TGTGCCAGTATGAAGGGACAGGAGGGTTCACCCCTCCACTTT. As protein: CASMKGQEGSPLHF.

CDR3 region: CSVTGVDIQYF. The CDR3 DNA reads as TGCAGCGTCACAGGGGTGGACATTCAGTACTTC. The chain carries TRBV29-1 and TRBJ2-4, with TRBD1 identical over 7 bases. This CDR3 has 11 residues. Trimming cost V 6 bases and J 8 bases; bases outside gene matches: 4. From germline, CDR1 is SQVTM and CDR2 ANQGSEA.

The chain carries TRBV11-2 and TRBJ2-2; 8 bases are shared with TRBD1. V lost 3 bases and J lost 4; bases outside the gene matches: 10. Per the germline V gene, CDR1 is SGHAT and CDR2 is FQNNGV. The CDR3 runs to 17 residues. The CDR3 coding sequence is TGTGCCAGCAGCTTTGATAACAGGGGGATTGGCACCGGGGAGCTGTTTTTT. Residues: CASSFDNRGIGTGELFF.

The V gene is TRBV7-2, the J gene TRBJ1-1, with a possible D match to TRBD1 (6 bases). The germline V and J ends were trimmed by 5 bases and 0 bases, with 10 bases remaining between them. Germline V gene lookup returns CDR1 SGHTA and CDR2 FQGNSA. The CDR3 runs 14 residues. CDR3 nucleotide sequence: TGTGCCAGCAGCCCCGGACAGATGAACACTGAAGCTTTCTTT. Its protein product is CASSPGQMNTEAFF.

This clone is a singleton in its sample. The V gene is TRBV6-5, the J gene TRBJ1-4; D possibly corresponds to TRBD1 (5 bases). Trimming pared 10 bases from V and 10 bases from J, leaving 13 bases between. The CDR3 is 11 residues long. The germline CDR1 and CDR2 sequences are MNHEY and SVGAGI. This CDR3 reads CATDGGGKLFF. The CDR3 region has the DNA TGTGCCACCGACGGGGGTGGAAAACTGTTTTTT.

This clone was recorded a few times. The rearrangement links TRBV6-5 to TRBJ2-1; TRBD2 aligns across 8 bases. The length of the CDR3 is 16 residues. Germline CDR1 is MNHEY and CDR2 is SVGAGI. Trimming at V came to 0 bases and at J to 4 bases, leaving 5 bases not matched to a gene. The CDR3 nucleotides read TGTGCCAGCAGTTACTCGGCGGGGGGCATTTACAATGAGCAGTTCTTC. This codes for CASSYSAGGIYNEQFF.

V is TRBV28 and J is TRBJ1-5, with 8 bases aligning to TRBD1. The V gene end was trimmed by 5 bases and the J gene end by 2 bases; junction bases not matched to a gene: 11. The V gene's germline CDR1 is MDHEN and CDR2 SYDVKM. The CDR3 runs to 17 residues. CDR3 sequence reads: CASSPLQGARGNQPQHF. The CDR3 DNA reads TGTGCCAGCAGTCCGCTCCAGGGGGCCCGCGGCAATCAGCCCCAGCATTTT. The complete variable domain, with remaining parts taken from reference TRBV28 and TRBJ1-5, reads DVKVTQSSRYLVKRTGEKVFLECVQDMDHENMFWYRQDPGLGLRLIYFSYDVKMKEKGDIPEGYSVSREKKERFSLILESASTNQTSMYLCASSPLQGARGNQPQHFGDGTRLSIL.

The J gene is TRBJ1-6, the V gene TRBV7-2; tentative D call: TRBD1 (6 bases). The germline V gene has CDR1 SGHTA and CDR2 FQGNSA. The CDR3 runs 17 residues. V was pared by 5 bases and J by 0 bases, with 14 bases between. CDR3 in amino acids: CASSQGRGSSYNSPLHF. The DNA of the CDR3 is TGTGCCAGCAGCCAGGGGAGGGGCAGCTCCTATAATTCACCCCTCCACTTT.

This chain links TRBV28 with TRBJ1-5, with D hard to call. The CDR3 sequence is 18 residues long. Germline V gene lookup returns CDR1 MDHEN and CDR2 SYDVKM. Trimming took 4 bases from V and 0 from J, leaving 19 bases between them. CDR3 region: CASSSRVYIYNSNQPQHF. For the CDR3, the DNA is TGTGCCAGCAGTTCTCGGGTCTATATTTATAATAGCAATCAGCCCCAGCATTTT.

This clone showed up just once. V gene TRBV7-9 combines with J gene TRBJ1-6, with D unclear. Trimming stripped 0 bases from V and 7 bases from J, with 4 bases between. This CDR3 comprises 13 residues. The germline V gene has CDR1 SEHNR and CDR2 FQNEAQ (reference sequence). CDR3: CASSLAVNSPLHF. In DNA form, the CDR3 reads TGTGCCAGCAGCTTAGCTGTAAATTCACCCCTCCACTTT.

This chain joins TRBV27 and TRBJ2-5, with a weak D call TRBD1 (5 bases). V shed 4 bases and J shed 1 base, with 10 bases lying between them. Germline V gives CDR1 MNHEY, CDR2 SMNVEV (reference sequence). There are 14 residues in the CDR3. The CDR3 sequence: CASSSQAFQETQYF. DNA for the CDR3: TGTGCCAGCAGTTCACAGGCATTCCAAGAGACCCAGTACTTC.